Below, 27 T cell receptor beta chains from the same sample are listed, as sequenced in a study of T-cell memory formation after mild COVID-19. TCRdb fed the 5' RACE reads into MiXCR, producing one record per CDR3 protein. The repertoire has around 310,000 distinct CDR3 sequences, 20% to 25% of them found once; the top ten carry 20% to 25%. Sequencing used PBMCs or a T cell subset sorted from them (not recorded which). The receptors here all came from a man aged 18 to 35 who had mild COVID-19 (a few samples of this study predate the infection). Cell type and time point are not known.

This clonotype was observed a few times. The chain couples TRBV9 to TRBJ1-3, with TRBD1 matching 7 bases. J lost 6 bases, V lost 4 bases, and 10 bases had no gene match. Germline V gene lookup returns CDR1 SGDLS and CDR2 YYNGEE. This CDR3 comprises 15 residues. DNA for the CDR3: TGTGCCAGCAGCCCCGGAGGGACAGAGCCAAACACCATATATTTT. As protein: CASSPGGTEPNTIYF.

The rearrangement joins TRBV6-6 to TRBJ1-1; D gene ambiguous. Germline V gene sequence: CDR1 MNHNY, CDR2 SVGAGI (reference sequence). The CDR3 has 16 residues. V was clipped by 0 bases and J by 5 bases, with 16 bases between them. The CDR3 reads CASSYSIQRVRTEAFF. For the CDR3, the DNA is TGTGCCAGCAGTTACTCGATTCAGCGGGTCAGGACTGAAGCTTTCTTT.

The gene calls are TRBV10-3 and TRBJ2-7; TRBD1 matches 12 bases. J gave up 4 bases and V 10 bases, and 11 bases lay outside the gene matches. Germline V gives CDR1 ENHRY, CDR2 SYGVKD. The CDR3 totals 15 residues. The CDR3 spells CATRSGTGGPYEQYF. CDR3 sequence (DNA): TGTGCCACCAGGTCCGGGACAGGGGGCCCATACGAGCAGTACTTC.

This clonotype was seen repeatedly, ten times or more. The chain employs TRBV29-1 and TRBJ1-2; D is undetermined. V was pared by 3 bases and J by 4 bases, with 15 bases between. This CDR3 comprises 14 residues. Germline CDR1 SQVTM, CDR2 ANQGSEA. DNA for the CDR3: TGCAGCGTTGATCTCAGTCAGACCACCTATGGCTACACCTTC. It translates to CSVDLSQTTYGYTF.

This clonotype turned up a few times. The CDR3: CASSLSFGGTDTQYF. CDR3 nucleotides: TGTGCCAGCAGCTTATCCTTTGGAGGCACAGATACGCAGTATTTT. This chain uses TRBV7-6 with TRBJ2-3, with D unresolved. The CDR3 has 15 residues. Trimming took off 2 bases at V and 1 base at J, with 10 bases between the two ends. The germline V gene encodes CDR1 SGHVS and CDR2 FNYEAQ.

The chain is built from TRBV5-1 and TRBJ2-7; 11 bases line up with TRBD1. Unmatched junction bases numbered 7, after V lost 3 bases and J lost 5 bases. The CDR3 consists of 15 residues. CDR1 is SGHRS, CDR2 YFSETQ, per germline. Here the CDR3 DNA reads TGCGCCAGCAGCTCGGGGACAGGGGGTCACCACGAGCAGTACTTC. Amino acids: CASSSGTGGHHEQYF.

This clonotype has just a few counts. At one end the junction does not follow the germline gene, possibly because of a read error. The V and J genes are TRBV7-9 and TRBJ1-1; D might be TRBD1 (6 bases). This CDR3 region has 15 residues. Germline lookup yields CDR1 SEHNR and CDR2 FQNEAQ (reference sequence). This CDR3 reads CASSLEGSGESEVFF. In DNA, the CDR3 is TGTGCCAGCAGCTTAGAGGGTTCAGGGGAGTCTGAAGTTTTCTTT.

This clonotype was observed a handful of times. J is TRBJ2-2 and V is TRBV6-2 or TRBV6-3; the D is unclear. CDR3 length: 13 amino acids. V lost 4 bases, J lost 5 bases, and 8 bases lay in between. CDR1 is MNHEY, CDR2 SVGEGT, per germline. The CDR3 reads CASSSLETGELFF. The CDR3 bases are TGTGCCAGCAGTTCCCTAGAAACCGGGGAGCTGTTTTTT.

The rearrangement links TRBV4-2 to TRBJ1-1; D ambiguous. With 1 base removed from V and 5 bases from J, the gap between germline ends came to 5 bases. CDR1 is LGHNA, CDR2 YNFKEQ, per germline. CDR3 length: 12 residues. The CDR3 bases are TGTGCCAGCAGCCAAGGGACTACTGAAGCTTTCTTT. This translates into CASSQGTTEAFF.

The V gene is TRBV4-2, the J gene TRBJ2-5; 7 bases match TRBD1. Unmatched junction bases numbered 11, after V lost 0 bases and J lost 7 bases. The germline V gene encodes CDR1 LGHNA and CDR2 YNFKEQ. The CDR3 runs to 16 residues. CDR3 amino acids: CASSQDLEGALGTQYF. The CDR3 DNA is TGTGCCAGCAGCCAAGATCTTGAGGGGGCGCTGGGGACCCAGTACTTC.

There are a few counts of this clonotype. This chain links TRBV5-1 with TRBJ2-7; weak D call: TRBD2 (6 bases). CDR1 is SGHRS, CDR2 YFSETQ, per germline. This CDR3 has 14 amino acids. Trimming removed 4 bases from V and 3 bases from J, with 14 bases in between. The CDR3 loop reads CASSPEGDIYEQYF. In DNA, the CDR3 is TGCGCCAGCAGCCCGGAGGGTGACATCTACGAGCAGTACTTC.

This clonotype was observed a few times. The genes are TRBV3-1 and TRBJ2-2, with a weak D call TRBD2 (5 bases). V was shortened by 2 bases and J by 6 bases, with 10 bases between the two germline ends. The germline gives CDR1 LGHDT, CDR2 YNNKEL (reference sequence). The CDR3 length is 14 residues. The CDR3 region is CASSQRESAGELFF. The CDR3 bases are TGTGCCAGCAGCCAAAGGGAGTCTGCCGGGGAGCTGTTTTTT. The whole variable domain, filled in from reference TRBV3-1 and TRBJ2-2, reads DTAVSQTPKYLVTQMGNDKSIKCEQNLGHDTMYWYKQDSKKFLKIMFSYNNKELIINETVPNRFSPKSPDKAHLNLHINSLELGDSAVYFCASSQRESAGELFFGEGSRLTVL.

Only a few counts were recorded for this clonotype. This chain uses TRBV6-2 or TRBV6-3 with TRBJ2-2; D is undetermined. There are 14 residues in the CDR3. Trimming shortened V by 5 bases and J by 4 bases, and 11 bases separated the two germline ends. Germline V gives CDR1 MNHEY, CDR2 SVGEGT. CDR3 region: CASSVGYRTGELFF. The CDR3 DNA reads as TGTGCCAGCAGTGTAGGGTACCGCACCGGGGAGCTGTTTTTT.

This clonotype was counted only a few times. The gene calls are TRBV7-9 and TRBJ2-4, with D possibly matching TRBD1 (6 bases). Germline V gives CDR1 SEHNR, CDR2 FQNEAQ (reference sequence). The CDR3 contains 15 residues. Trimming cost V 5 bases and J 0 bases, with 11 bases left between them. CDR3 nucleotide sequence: TGTGCCAGCAGCGATACAGGGTTAGCCAAAAACATTCAGTACTTC. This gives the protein CASSDTGLAKNIQYF.

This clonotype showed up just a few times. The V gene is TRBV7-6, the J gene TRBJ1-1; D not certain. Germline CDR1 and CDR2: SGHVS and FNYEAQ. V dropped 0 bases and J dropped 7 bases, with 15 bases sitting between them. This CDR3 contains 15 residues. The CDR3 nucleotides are TGTGCCAGCAGCTTAGCTGGGAACGGAATGAGTGAAGCTTTCTTT. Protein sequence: CASSLAGNGMSEAFF.

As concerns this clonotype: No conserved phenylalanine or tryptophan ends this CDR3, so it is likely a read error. The CDR3 is CASSPVPGAPAGELFS. The CDR3 region has the DNA TGTGCCAGCAGCCCTGTTCCGGGGGCACCCGCCGGGGAGCTGTTTTCT. The genes are TRBV9 and TRBJ2-2; D might be TRBD1 or TRBD2, each matching 6 bases. From germline, CDR1 is SGDLS and CDR2 YYNGEE. CDR3 size: 16 residues. Trimming left V 4 bases short and J 6 bases short, with 19 bases between.

CDR3 region: CASSMVGYEQYF. The CDR3 DNA reads as TGTGCCAGCAGTATGGTGGGCTACGAGCAGTACTTC. This chain connects TRBV6-5 to TRBJ2-7; D remains unclear. The V gene's germline CDR1 is MNHEY and CDR2 SVGAGI. Trimming cost V 5 bases and J 3 bases, with 8 bases left between them. The CDR3 runs 12 residues.

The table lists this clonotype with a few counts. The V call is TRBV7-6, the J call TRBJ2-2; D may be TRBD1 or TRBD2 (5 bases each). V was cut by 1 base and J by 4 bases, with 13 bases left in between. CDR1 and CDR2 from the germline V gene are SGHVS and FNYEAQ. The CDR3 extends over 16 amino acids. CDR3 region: CASSLGIVGATGELFF. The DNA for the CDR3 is TGTGCCAGCAGCTTAGGGATAGTCGGGGCCACCGGGGAGCTGTTTTTT.

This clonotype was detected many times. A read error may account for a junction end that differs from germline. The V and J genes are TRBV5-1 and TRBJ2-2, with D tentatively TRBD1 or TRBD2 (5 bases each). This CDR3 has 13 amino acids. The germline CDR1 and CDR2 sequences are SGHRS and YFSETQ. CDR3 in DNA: TGTGCCAGCAGCTTGGGGGTCACCGGGGAGCTGTTTTTT. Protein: CASSLGVTGELFF.

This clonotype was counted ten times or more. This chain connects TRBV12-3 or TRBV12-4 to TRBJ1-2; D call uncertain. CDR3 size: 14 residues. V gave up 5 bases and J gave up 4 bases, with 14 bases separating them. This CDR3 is CASSPEPPTYGYTF. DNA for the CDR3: TGTGCCAGCAGTCCCGAGCCCCCAACCTATGGCTACACCTTC.

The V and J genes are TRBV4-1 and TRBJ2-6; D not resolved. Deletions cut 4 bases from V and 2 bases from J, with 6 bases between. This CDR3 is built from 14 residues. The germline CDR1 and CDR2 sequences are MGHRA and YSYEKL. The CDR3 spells CASSPSTGANVLTF. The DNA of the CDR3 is TGCGCCAGCAGCCCTTCTACTGGGGCCAACGTCCTGACTTTC.

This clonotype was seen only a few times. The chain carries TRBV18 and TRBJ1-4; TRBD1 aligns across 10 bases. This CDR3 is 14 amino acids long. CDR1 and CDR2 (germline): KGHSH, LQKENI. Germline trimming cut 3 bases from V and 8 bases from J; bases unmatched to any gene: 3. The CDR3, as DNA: TGTGCCAGCTCACCGGGACAGGGGCCCGAAAAACTGTTTTTT. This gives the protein CASSPGQGPEKLFF.

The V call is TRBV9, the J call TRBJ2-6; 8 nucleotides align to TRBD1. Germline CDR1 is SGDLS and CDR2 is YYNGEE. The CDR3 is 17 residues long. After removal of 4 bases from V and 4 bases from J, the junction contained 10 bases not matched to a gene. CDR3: CASSTGQGLGGANVLTF. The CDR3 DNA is TGTGCCAGCAGCACCGGACAGGGATTGGGCGGGGCCAACGTCCTGACTTTC. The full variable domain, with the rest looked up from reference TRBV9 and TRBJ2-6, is DSGVTQTPKHLITATGQRVTLRCSPRSGDLSVYWYQQSLDQGLQFLIQYYNGEERAKGNILERFSAQQFPDLHSELNLSSLELGDSALYFCASSTGQGLGGANVLTFGAGSRLTVL.

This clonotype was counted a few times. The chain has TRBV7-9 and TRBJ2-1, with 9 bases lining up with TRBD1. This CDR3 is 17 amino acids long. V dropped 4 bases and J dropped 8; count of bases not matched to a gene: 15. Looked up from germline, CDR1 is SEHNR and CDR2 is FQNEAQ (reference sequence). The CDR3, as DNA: TGTGCCAGCAGCTCCACTAGGTTAACAGGGGGCTTGGATGAGCAGTTCTTC. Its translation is CASSSTRLTGGLDEQFF.

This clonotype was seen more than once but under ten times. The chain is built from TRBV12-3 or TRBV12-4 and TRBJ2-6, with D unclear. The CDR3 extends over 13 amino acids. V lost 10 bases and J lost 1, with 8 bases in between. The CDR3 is CATLRSGANVLTF. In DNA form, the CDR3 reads TGTGCCACTCTGAGGTCTGGGGCCAACGTCCTGACTTTC.

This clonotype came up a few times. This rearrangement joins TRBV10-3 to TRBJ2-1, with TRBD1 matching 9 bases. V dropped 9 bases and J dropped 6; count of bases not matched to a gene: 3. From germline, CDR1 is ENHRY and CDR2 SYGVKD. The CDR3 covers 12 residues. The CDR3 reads CAMGQGLNEQFF. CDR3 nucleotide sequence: TGTGCCATGGGACAGGGACTCAATGAGCAGTTCTTC.

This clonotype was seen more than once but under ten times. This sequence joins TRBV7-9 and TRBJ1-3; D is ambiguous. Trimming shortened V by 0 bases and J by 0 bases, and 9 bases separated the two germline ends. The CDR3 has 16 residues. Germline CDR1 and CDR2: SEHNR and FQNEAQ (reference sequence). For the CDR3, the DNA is TGTGCCAGCAGCTTAGCACGCAGCTCCTCTGGAAACACCATATATTTT. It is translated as CASSLARSSSGNTIYF.